The source of this T cell receptor beta chain is a study of regulatory and conventional T cells in RAG deficiency. Comments on this clone: No antigen is known for it.

General study points: In Omenn syndrome, Treg and Tconv repertoires overlapped >75%. Shannon entropy fell and Simpson indices rose in RAG-deficient patients.

Sequencing used immunoSEQ multiplex PCR; TCRdb keeps in-frame clones, though not all of them. This table has about 30,000 clones, about 70% appearing once. Germline V CDR1 and CDR2: MNHNS, SASEGT. V was cut by 4 bases and J by 0 bases, with 9 bases left in between. The CDR3 spans 15 residues. Conventional CD4+ T cells were sorted from blood as CD25-low CD127-high cells. These same data were also listed under a study on regulatory T cells. As that study records: Primers: 52 TRBV forward and 13 TRBJ reverse. Regulatory T cells showed the strongest V-J pair restriction and V/J gene skewing among patient repertoires.

This sequence joins TRBV6-1 and TRBJ2-2, with D possibly TRBD2 on 6 matching bases. The TCR was taken from a human donor in good health. Material for sequencing was CD4+ effector T cells sorted from blood. Written as DNA, the CDR3 is TGTGCCAGCAGTGCTCGGGGGACGAACACCGGGGAGCTGTTTTTT. The encoded protein is CASSARGTNTGELFF.